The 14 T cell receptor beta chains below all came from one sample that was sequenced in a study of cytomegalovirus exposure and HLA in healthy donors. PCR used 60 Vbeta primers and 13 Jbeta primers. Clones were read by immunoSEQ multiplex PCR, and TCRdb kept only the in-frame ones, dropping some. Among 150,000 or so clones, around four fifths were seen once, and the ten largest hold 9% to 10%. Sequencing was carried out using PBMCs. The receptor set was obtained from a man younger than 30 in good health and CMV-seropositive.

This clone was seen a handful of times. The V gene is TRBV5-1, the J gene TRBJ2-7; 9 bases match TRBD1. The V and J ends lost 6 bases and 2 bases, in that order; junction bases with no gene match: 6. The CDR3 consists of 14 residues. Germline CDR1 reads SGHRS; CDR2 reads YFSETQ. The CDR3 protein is CASTRTGETYEQYF. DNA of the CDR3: TGCGCCAGCACTCGGACAGGGGAGACCTACGAGCAGTACTTC.

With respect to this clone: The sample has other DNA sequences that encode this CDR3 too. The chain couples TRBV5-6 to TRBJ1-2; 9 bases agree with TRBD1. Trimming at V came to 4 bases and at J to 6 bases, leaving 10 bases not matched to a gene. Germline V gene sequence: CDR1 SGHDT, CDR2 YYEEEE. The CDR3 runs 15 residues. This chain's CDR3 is CASSAGTGSRNGYTF. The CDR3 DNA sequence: TGTGCCAGCAGCGCGGGGACAGGGTCTCGGAATGGCTACACCTTC.

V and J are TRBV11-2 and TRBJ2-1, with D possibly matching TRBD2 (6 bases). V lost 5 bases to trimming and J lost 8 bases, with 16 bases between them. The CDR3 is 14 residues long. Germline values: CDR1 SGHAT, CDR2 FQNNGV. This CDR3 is CASSAQTSYDEQFF. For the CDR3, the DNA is TGTGCCAGCAGCGCCCAGACTAGTTATGATGAGCAGTTCTTC.

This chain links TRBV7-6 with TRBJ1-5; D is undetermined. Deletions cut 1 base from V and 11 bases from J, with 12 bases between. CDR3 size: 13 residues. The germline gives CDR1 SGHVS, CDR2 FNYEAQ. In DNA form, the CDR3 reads TGTGCCAGCAGCTTAGAAGAGGGCACGGCCCAGCATTTT. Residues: CASSLEEGTAQHF.

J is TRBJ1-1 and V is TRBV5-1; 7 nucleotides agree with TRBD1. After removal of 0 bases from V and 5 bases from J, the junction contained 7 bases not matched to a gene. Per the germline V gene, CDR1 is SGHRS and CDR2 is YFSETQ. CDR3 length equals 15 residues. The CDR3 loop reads CASSLARQGGTEAFF. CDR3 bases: TGCGCCAGCAGCTTGGCGAGACAGGGTGGGACTGAAGCTTTCTTT. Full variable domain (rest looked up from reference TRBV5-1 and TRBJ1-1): KAGVTQTPRYLIKTRGQQVTLSCSPISGHRSVSWYQQTPGQGLQFLFEYFSETQRNKGNFPGRFSGRQFSNSRSEMNVSTLELGDSALYLCASSLARQGGTEAFFGQGTRLTVV.

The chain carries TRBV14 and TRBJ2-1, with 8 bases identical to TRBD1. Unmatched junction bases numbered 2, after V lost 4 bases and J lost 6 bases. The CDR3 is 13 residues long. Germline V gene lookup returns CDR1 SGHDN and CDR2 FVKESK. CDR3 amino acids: CASSPTGVNEQFF. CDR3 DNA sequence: TGTGCCAGCAGCCCGACAGGGGTCAATGAGCAGTTCTTC.

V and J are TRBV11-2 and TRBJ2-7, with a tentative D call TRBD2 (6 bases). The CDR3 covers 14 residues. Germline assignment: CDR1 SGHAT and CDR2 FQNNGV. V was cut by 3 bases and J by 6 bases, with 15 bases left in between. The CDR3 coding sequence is TGTGCCAGCAGCTTGGGACTCACCCCTGCCGAGCAGTACTTC. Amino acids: CASSLGLTPAEQYF.

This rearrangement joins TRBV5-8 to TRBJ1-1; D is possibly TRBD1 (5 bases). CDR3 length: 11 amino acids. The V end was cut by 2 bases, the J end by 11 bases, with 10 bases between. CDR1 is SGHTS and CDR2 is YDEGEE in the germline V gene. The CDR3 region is CASSFGQEAFF. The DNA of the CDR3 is TGTGCCAGCAGCTTCGGACAAGAGGCTTTCTTT.

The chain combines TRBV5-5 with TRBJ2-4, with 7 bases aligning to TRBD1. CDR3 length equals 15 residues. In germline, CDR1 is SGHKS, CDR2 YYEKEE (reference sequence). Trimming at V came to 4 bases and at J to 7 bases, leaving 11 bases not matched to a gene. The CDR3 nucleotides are TGTGCCAGCAGCGGAGGTTCCGGACAGGTGAACATTCAGTACTTC. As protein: CASSGGSGQVNIQYF.

CDR3 residues: CASGLGGSYYGYTF. The CDR3 region has the DNA TGTGCCAGCGGACTGGGGGGTTCGTACTATGGCTACACCTTC. The V gene is TRBV27, the J gene TRBJ1-2, with D possibly being TRBD1 (5 bases). CDR1 is MNHEY and CDR2 is SMNVEV in the germline V gene (reference sequence). V was shortened by 8 bases and J by 3 bases, with 16 bases between the two germline ends. The CDR3 has 14 residues.

The CDR3 DNA sequence: TGTGCCAGCAGCCTCCAACAGGGTATAAACTATGGCTACACCTTC. Encoded protein: CASSLQQGINYGYTF. The chain combines TRBV7-2 with TRBJ1-2; a weak D match, TRBD1 (6 bases). The V end was cut by 5 bases, the J end by 2 bases, with 15 bases between. The germline V gene has CDR1 SGHTA and CDR2 FQGNSA. The CDR3 spans 15 residues. The variable domain in full, with the rest retrieved from reference TRBV7-2 and TRBJ1-2, is GAGVSQSPSNKVTEKGKDVELRCDPISGHTALYWYRQSLGQGLEFLIYFQGNSAPDKSGLPSDRFSAERTGGSVSTLTIQRTQQEDSAVYLCASSLQQGINYGYTFGSGTRLTVV.

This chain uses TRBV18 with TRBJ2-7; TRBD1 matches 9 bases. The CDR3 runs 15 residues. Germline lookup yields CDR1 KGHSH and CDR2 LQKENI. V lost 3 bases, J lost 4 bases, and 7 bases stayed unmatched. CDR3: CASSPYRGLVYEQYF. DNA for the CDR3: TGTGCCAGCTCACCTTACAGGGGGCTGGTGTACGAGCAGTACTTC. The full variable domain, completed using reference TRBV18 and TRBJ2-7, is NAGVMQNPRHLVRRRGQEARLRCSPMKGHSHVYWYRQLPEEGLKFMVYLQKENIIDESGMPKERFSAEFPKEGPSILRIQQVVRGDSAAYFCASSPYRGLVYEQYFGPGTRLTVT.

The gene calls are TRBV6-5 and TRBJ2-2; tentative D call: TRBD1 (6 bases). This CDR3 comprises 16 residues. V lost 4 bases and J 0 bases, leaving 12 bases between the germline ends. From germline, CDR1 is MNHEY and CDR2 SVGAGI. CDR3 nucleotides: TGTGCCAGCAGTTCCGCACAGGGTTCGAACACCGGGGAGCTGTTTTTT. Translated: CASSSAQGSNTGELFF.

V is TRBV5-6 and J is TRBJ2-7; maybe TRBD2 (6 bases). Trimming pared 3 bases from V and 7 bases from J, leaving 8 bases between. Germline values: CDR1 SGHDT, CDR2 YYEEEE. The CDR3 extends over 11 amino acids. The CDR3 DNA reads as TGTGCCAGCAGCTGGGCGGGGGAGCAGTACTTC. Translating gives CASSWAGEQYF.